This T cell receptor beta chain was obtained from a study of regulatory T cells in long-lasting Graves disease. Whole-study findings and limits: There were preferences for TRBV28, TRBJ1-2 and TRBJ2-5 in persistent disease. Compared with new cases, persistent Graves' patients showed reduced TCR diversity. The sample size was small, and this may have reduced accuracy.

This CDR3 is 12 amino acids long. V gave up 5 bases and J gave up 5 bases; unmatched junction bases: 2. Germline V gene sequence: CDR1 GTSNPN, CDR2 SVGIG (reference sequence). Arm-PCR of CDR3 regions with iRepertoire HTBI primers generated TCR beta libraries. TCRdb fed the multiplex PCR reads into MiXCR, producing one record per CDR3 protein. The data contain about 420,000 distinct CDR3 sequences, around 20% of them singletons. This clonotype has at least ten counts. Its antigen is not known. Time point: persistent/refractory GD, antithyroid drugs over 5 years with positive TRAb. The authors made the TCR library using RNA they extracted from PBMCs. Graves' disease diagnosis followed American Thyroid Association guidelines.

The rearrangement uses TRBV30 and TRBJ2-5; 10 bases map to TRBD1. The sequencing used peripheral blood mononuclear cells (PBMCs), collected when the disease was refractory, from a patient treated with antithyroid drugs. The receptor was isolated from a female donor with Graves disease. CDR3 in amino acids: CAWGTGVETQYF. CDR3 coding DNA: TGTGCCTGGGGGACAGGGGTCGAGACCCAGTACTTC.